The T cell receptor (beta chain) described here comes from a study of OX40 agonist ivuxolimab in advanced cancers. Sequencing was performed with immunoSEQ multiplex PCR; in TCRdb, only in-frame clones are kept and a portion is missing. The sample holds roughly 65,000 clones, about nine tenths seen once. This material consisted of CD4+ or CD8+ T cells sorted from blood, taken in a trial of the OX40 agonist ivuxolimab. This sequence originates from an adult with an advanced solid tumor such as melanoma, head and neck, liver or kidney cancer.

The CDR3 sequence is CASSPSTSTGRINTEAFF. CDR3 nucleotide sequence: TGCGCCAGCAGCCCATCCACTTCGACAGGAAGAATCAACACTGAAGCTTTCTTT. The chain combines TRBV4-1 with TRBJ1-1; maybe TRBD1 (6 bases). The CDR3 sequence is 18 residues long. Germline CDR1 MGHRA, CDR2 YSYEKL. Trimming pared 4 bases from V and 2 bases from J, leaving 23 bases between.